The TCR beta chain under discussion was sequenced for a study of Ad26.COV2.S vaccination and SARS-CoV-2 variants. Regarding treatment: roughly 19 received Ad26.COV2.S at low or high dose, single or two shots; 5 received placebo; per-sample allocation not given. The study sampled participants on day 63 after the first vaccine or placebo injection. Libraries were prepared by immunoSEQ multiplex PCR; TCRdb keeps only in-frame clonotypes and omits some of them. The top ten hold less than 4% of the sample, which has a few hundred thousand clones, 70% to 90% seen once. The length of the CDR3 is 18 residues. The ends were cut back, 8 bases at V and 2 bases at J, with 22 bases in the middle. CDR1 LNHDA and CDR2 SQIVND come from the germline V gene (reference sequence).

This TCR derives from a person between 18 and 65 years old who received the Ad26.COV2.S COVID-19 vaccine or a placebo. Sequencing used peripheral blood, obtained in a trial of Ad26.COV2.S vaccine versus placebo. The gene calls are TRBV19 and TRBJ2-6; D may correspond to TRBD1 or TRBD2 (5 bases each). The CDR3 sequence: CASGARGQGVPGANVLTF. The CDR3 DNA reads as TGTGCCAGTGGAGCCCGTGGGCAGGGAGTACCTGGGGCCAACGTCCTGACTTTC.